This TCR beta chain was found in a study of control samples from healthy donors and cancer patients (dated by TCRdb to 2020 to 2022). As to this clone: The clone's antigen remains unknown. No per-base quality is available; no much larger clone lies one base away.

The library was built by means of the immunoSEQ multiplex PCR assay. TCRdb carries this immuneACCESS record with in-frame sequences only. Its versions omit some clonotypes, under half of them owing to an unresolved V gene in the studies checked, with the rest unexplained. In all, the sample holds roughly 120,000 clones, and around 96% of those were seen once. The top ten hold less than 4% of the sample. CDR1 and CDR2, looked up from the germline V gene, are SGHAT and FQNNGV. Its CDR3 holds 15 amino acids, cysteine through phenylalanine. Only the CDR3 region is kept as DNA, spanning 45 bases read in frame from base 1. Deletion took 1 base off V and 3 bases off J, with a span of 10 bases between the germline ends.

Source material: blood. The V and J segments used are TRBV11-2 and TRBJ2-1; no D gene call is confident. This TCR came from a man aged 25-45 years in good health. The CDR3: CASSLGLGNYNEQFF. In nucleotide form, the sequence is TGTGCCAGCAGCTTAGGACTGGGTAACTACAATGAGCAGTTCTTC. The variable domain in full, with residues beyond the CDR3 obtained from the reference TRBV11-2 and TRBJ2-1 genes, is EAGVAQSPRYKIIEKRQSVAFWCNPISGHATLYWYQQILGQGPKLLIQFQNNGVVDDSQLPKDRFSAERLKGVDSTLKIQPAKLEDSAVYLCASSLGLGNYNEQFFGPGTRLTVL.